This entry is about one T cell receptor beta chain. Different DNA sequences within this sample yield the same CDR3. The CDR3 has 13 amino acids. V lost 3 bases and J 9 bases, leaving 14 bases between the germline ends. Germline CDR1 is MDHEN and CDR2 is SYDVKM. This sample stems from a study of beta chain features in type 1 diabetes. Every bit of the isolated RNA underwent reverse transcription, so sequencing read expressed TCRB transcripts. Only in-frame clones appear in the TCRdb table, and some are missing; sequencing was by immunoSEQ multiplex PCR. The top ten hold 0.02% to 0.025% of the sample, which has some 900,000 clones, about a sixth seen once.

The sample consisted of naive CD4+ T cells from blood. The source is a woman aged 18-35 years in good health. The gene calls are TRBV28 and TRBJ2-5; TRBD2 is a possible D gene (5 bases). CDR3 loop: CASSLDPVGAQYF. In DNA, the CDR3 is TGTGCCAGCAGTTTGGACCCTGTCGGGGCCCAGTACTTC.